The present T cell receptor (beta chain) was sequenced within a study of blood T cell repertoires in COVID-19. Germline V gene lookup returns CDR1 SGHNT and CDR2 YYREEE (reference sequence). Trimming left V 4 bases short and J 3 bases short, with 8 bases between. The CDR3 has 12 residues. Profiled with immunoSEQ multiplex PCR; TCRdb holds only in-frame clones, not every one. The sample carries about 22,000 clones, roughly 75% recorded once. J is TRBJ2-7 and V is TRBV5-4; D perhaps matches TRBD1 (6 bases). The sequence was obtained from a man aged 60 to 75 with active COVID-19. Sequencing was carried out using peripheral blood. The CDR3 spells CASSADSYEQYF. The CDR3 DNA sequence: TGTGCCAGCAGCGCGGACAGCTACGAGCAGTACTTC.